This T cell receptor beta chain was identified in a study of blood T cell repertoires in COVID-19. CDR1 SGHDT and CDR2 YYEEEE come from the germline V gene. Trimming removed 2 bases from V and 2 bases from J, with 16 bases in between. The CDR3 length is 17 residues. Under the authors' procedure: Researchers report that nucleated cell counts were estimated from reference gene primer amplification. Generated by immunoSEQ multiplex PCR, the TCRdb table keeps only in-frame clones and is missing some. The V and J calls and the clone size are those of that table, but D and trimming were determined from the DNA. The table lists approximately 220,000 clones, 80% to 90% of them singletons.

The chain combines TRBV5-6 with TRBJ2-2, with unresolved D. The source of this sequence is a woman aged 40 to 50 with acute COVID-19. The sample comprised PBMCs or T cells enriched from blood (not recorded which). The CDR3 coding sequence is TGTGCCAGCAGCTTCCTAGGTACATTTCTCAACACCGGGGAGCTGTTTTTT. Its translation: CASSFLGTFLNTGELFF.